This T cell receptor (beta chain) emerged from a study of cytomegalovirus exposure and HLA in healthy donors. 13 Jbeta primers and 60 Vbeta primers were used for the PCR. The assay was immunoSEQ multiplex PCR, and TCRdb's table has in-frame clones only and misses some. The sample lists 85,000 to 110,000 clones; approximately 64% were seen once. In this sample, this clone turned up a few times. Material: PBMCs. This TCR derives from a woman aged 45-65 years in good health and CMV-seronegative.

The CDR3 loop is CASSGEKSPGQAPYEQYF. In DNA, the CDR3 is TGTGCCAGCAGTGGCGAAAAATCTCCGGGACAGGCGCCCTACGAGCAGTACTTC. V and J are TRBV9 and TRBJ2-7; 8 positions match TRBD1. Germline-derived CDR1 and CDR2 are SGDLS and YYNGEE. V lost 5 bases and J lost 2; bases outside the gene matches: 18. This CDR3 has 18 residues.